The T cell receptor (beta chain) under discussion was sequenced for a study of blood T cell repertoires in COVID-19. Turning to the study itself: The analysed material was cDNA or gDNA that came from T cells, B-cell-depleted T cells, or PBMCs.

Generated by immunoSEQ multiplex PCR, the TCRdb table keeps only in-frame clones and is missing some. This table has under 350,000 clones, 80% to 90% appearing once. Trimming took off 7 bases at V and 1 base at J, with 16 bases between the two ends. This CDR3 has 15 amino acids. CDR1 and CDR2 (germline): MNHEY, SVGAGI. This TCR derives from a man in his forties or fifties with acute or convalescent COVID-19. This chain links TRBV6-5 with TRBJ1-1; D remains ambiguous. Sequenced input: peripheral blood. The CDR3 spells CASTPPYSENTEAFF. The CDR3 region has the DNA TGTGCCAGCACCCCTCCGTATTCAGAGAACACTGAAGCTTTCTTT.